In this sample, the clone carrying this T cell receptor beta chain turned up many times. Antigen specificity is unknown. TCRdb itself ran the 5' RACE reads through MiXCR, one entry per CDR3 protein. The sample records about 400,000 distinct CDR3 sequences, under 20% being singletons. There are 14 residues in the CDR3. Trimming shortened V by 0 bases and J by 0 bases, and 6 bases separated the two germline ends. Germline CDR1 reads SGHDT; CDR2 reads YYEEEE. The sample comes from a study of T-cell memory formation after mild COVID-19. Whole-study context: The study found TCR clusters largely donor specific. Whole-study findings and limits: There was no confirmation that second-wave clones peaking on day 37 were SARS-CoV-2 specific. Detection of some responders pre-infection suggested pre-existing cross-reactive memory T cells participated.

The material sequenced was PBMCs or a T cell subset sorted from them (not recorded which). The chain employs TRBV5-6 and TRBJ1-2; D unclear. The sequence was collected from a man aged 18-30 years who had mild COVID-19 (a few samples of this study predate the infection). Cell type and time point are not known. Here the CDR3 reads CASSLALANYGYTF. As DNA, the CDR3 is TGTGCCAGCAGCTTGGCCCTCGCTAACTATGGCTACACCTTC.